The next 31 T cell receptor beta chains were all read from a single sample in a study of blood T cells in healthy people across ages. Using a J-beta primer mix together with a sample-barcoded 5' primer, a second PCR was run for about 6 to 12 cycles. TCRdb called the 5' RACE reads again in MiXCR, with one record for every CDR3 protein. Counted here are some 930,000 distinct CDR3 sequences, about 28% occurring once; the ten biggest clones make up 10%. The same data also went into a second study, on T cells of mothers and their children.

The sequenced material came from blood. The receptors shown here come from a woman aged 40 to 55 in good health.

This clonotype was seen only a few times. The chain is built from TRBV2 and TRBJ1-2; no firm D call. CDR3 length: 12 residues. The germline V gene encodes CDR1 SNHLY and CDR2 FYNNEI. The V end was cut by 3 bases, the J end by 4 bases, with 6 bases between. The CDR3 loop is CASSEAVYGYTF. CDR3 nucleotides: TGTGCCAGCAGTGAGGCAGTCTATGGCTACACCTTC.

This clonotype has ten or more counts. The chain couples TRBV5-1 to TRBJ2-1; 7 bases agree with TRBD2. Trimming at V came to 4 bases and at J to 0 bases, leaving 4 bases not matched to a gene. The germline gives CDR1 SGHRS, CDR2 YFSETQ. The CDR3 totals 15 residues. In DNA form, the CDR3 reads TGCGCCAGCAGCCGGGCTAGCGGCTCCTACAATGAGCAGTTCTTC. Encoded protein: CASSRASGSYNEQFF.

This rearrangement joins TRBV7-2 to TRBJ1-1; a possible D gene is TRBD1 (6 bases). In germline, CDR1 is SGHTA, CDR2 FQGNSA. This CDR3 region has 13 residues. The V and J ends lost 8 bases and 4 bases respectively, with 14 bases between them. This CDR3 is CASLVQGITEAFF. The CDR3 DNA follows: TGTGCCAGCCTGGTACAGGGAATCACTGAAGCTTTCTTT.

The V call is TRBV9, the J call TRBJ2-7; 8 positions agree with TRBD2. This CDR3 is 15 amino acids long. Germline V lookup: CDR1 SGDLS, CDR2 YYNGEE. J gave up 3 bases and V 2 bases, and 7 bases lay outside the gene matches. In DNA, the CDR3 is TGTGCCAGCAGCGTGTCGGGGGGGCTAATCTACGAGCAGTACTTC. Amino acid sequence: CASSVSGGLIYEQYF.

As regards this clonotype: Compared with germline, one end of the junction differs, possibly owing to a read error. The V and J genes are TRBV5-1 and TRBJ2-1; D might be TRBD1 or TRBD2, each matching 5 bases. This CDR3 comprises 15 residues. CDR1 SGHRS and CDR2 YFSETQ come from the germline V gene. CDR3 residues: CASSPGTAPYSEQFF. The CDR3 DNA follows: TGCGCCAGCAGCCCCGGGACGGCTCCCTACAGTGAGCAGTTCTTC. The full variable domain, rest sourced from reference TRBV5-1 and TRBJ2-1, is KAGVTQTPRYLIKTRGQQVTLSCSPISGHRSVSWYQQTPGQGLQFLFEYFSETQRNKGNFPGRFSGRQFSNSRSEMNVSTLELGDSALYLCASSPGTAPYSEQFFGPGTRLTVL.

V gene TRBV24-1 combines with J gene TRBJ2-1; D possibly corresponds to TRBD2 (6 bases). This CDR3 is 15 amino acids long. Germline values: CDR1 KGHDR, CDR2 SFDVKD. V was trimmed by 4 bases and J by 13 bases, leaving 22 bases between them. CDR3 sequence: CATSDPGTPQETQFF. The CDR3 DNA reads TGTGCCACCAGTGACCCGGGGACTCCTCAAGAGACCCAGTTCTTC.

This clonotype was counted a single time. This may come from a read error, since a much larger clone is one base off. V gene TRBV3-1 combines with J gene TRBJ1-2; 7 bases line up with TRBD1. V lost 5 bases, J lost 6 bases, and 6 bases stayed unmatched. The CDR3 is 13 residues long. From germline, CDR1 is LGHDT and CDR2 YNNKEL (reference sequence). The CDR3 region is CASSSGQAHGYTF. The CDR3 DNA follows: TGTGCCAGCAGCTCCGGACAGGCCCATGGCTACACCTTC.

About this clonotype: A junction end diverges from the germline sequence, so it may reflect a read error. The chain recombines TRBV24-1 with TRBJ2-6, with a tentative D call TRBD2 (6 bases). This CDR3 contains 17 residues. Germline V CDR1 and CDR2: KGHDR, SFDVKD. This CDR3 reads CATAAGRPFSGANVRTF. The DNA for the CDR3 is TGTGCCACCGCGGCGGGACGACCTTTCTCTGGGGCCAACGTCCGGACTTTC.

The genes are TRBV6-6 and TRBJ1-2, with D possibly matching TRBD1 (6 bases). Germline CDR1 MNHNY, CDR2 SVGAGI (reference sequence). Between the trimmed V and J ends, which lost 0 bases and 6 bases, there was a span of 11 bases. This CDR3 spans 14 amino acids. The CDR3 sequence: CASSYSNGGHGYTF. CDR3 nucleotide sequence: TGTGCCAGCAGTTACTCCAACGGGGGGCATGGCTACACCTTC.

The genes are TRBV13 and TRBJ1-1; tentatively, D is TRBD1 (6 bases). From germline, CDR1 is PRHDT and CDR2 FYEKMQ (reference sequence). V was shortened by 0 bases and J by 8 bases, with 19 bases between the two germline ends. This CDR3 has 16 amino acids. In DNA form, the CDR3 reads TGTGCCAGCAGCTTAGGCCACAGGGTCGTTGGCGGGGAAGCTTTCTTT. It is translated as CASSLGHRVVGGEAFF.

This clonotype was seen more than once but under ten times. CDR3 region: CASSLAGTQYEQYF. DNA of the CDR3: TGTGCCAGCAGCTTAGCTGGTACACAGTACGAGCAGTACTTC. This rearrangement joins TRBV11-2 to TRBJ2-7; no clear D. V was cut by 1 base and J by 4 bases, with 11 bases left in between. The CDR3 sequence is 14 residues long. From germline, CDR1 is SGHAT and CDR2 FQNNGV.

This clonotype has only a few counts. V is TRBV5-1 and J is TRBJ1-5; weak D call: TRBD1 (6 bases). Trimming cost V 4 bases and J 6 bases, with 20 bases left between them. The V gene's germline CDR1 is SGHRS and CDR2 YFSETQ. The CDR3 totals 16 residues. The CDR3 DNA reads as TGCGCCAGCAGCAGGGACGGGGGGCGAAGGACTCAGCCCCAGCATTTT. This translates into CASSRDGGRRTQPQHF. The full variable domain, completed using reference TRBV5-1 and TRBJ1-5, is KAGVTQTPRYLIKTRGQQVTLSCSPISGHRSVSWYQQTPGQGLQFLFEYFSETQRNKGNFPGRFSGRQFSNSRSEMNVSTLELGDSALYLCASSRDGGRRTQPQHFGDGTRLSIL.

This clonotype occurred many times. This chain links TRBV9 with TRBJ2-1; 10 bases fit TRBD2. The CDR3 totals 17 residues. Trimming removed 0 bases from V and 3 bases from J; junction bases left unmatched: 6. Germline lookup yields CDR1 SGDLS and CDR2 YYNGEE. CDR3 residues: CASSVGPSGGLYNEQFF. In DNA, the CDR3 is TGTGCCAGCAGCGTAGGGCCTAGCGGGGGTCTCTACAATGAGCAGTTCTTC.

Concerning this clonotype: A single base separates this from a much larger clone, so it may be a read error. V usage is TRBV12-3 or TRBV12-4 and J usage is TRBJ2-7; D unclear. CDR3 length equals 11 residues. Trimming shortened V by 10 bases and J by 4 bases, and 11 bases separated the two germline ends. CDR3 region: CANRDTYEQYF. As DNA, the CDR3 is TGTGCCAACAGAGACACTTACGAGCAGTACTTC.

This clonotype has a count of ten or more. The chain uses TRBV7-6 and TRBJ2-3; D is uncertain. This CDR3 region has 15 residues. In germline, CDR1 is SGHVS, CDR2 FNYEAQ. V shed 3 bases and J shed 3 bases, with 13 bases lying between them. The CDR3, as DNA: TGTGCCAGCAGCTTGGGCCAACTTGTGACAGATACGCAGTATTTT. Protein sequence: CASSLGQLVTDTQYF.

This clonotype has only a few counts. The chain employs TRBV4-3 and TRBJ2-2; 9 nucleotides match TRBD1. V shed 0 bases and J 8 bases; nucleotides not matched to a gene: 13. This CDR3 region has 18 residues. From germline, CDR1 is LGHNA and CDR2 YSLEER. The CDR3 sequence: CASSQEARDRAALGELFF. For the CDR3, the DNA is TGCGCCAGCAGCCAAGAGGCCCGGGACAGGGCCGCTTTGGGGGAGCTGTTTTTT.

A few counts support this clonotype. The V and J genes are TRBV20-1 and TRBJ1-2; TRBD1 matches 7 bases. V lost 6 bases and J lost 2; bases outside the gene matches: 6. The germline V gene has CDR1 DFQATT and CDR2 SNEGSKA (reference sequence). The CDR3 has 13 residues. This chain's CDR3 is CSANSRGNYGYTF. The CDR3, as DNA: TGCAGTGCAAATTCCAGGGGGAACTATGGCTACACCTTC.

This chain links TRBV28 with TRBJ2-7; D remains unclear. The J call may be mistaken, given a closer DNA end match to TRBJ2-5. The length of the CDR3 is 13 residues. Per germline, CDR1 MDHEN and CDR2 SYDVKM. This chain's CDR3 is CASSLNYRETQYF. CDR3 DNA sequence: TGTGCCAGCAGTCTCAACTACCGGGAGACCCAGTACTTC.

The chain has TRBV19 and TRBJ1-2, with D possibly matching TRBD1 (6 bases). Trimming shortened V by 3 bases and J by 4 bases, and 15 bases separated the two germline ends. Germline CDR1 LNHDA, CDR2 SQIVND (reference sequence). There are 15 residues in the CDR3. The CDR3 region has the DNA TGTGCCAGTAGTATTTCAGGGGCGCGCGGCTATGGCTACACCTTC. Protein product: CASSISGARGYGYTF.

The CDR3 spells CASSEWDSSQHF. CDR3 nucleotide sequence: TGTGCCAGCAGTGAATGGGACAGTTCCCAGCATTTT. V is TRBV2 and J is TRBJ1-5, with 7 bases identical to TRBD1. Germline-derived CDR1 and CDR2 are SNHLY and FYNNEI. CDR3 size: 12 residues. With V trimmed by 2 bases and J by 11 bases, 3 bases remained unmatched.

With respect to this clonotype: A much larger clone is a single base away; this may be a read error. CDR3 amino acids: CASSPPPGTGVPYVQYF. The CDR3 bases are TGTGCCAGCAGCCCCCCTCCCGGGACAGGGGTACCCTACGTGCAGTACTTC. J is TRBJ2-7 and V is TRBV28, with 10 nucleotides matching TRBD1. The germline V gene encodes CDR1 MDHEN and CDR2 SYDVKM. The CDR3 extends over 17 amino acids.

The chain is built from TRBV9 and TRBJ1-1; D may be TRBD1 (6 bases). CDR3 length: 15 residues. CDR1 is SGDLS, CDR2 YYNGEE, per germline. V was clipped by 3 bases and J by 5 bases, with 17 bases between them. CDR3 loop: CASSATGLEGTEAFF. The CDR3 DNA sequence: TGTGCCAGCAGCGCAACAGGGCTCGAGGGGACTGAAGCTTTCTTT. Using reference TRBV9 and TRBJ1-1 for the parts outside the CDR3, the full variable domain is DSGVTQTPKHLITATGQRVTLRCSPRSGDLSVYWYQQSLDQGLQFLIQYYNGEERAKGNILERFSAQQFPDLHSELNLSSLELGDSALYFCASSATGLEGTEAFFGQGTRLTVV.

A few counts support this clonotype. V gene TRBV5-1 combines with J gene TRBJ1-5, with D unclear. The V gene's germline CDR1 is SGHRS and CDR2 YFSETQ. V was trimmed by 0 bases and J by 7 bases, leaving 8 bases between them. This CDR3 has 13 amino acids. CDR3 in amino acids: CASSLGAGQPQHF. The CDR3 nucleotides are TGCGCCAGCAGCTTGGGGGCCGGCCAGCCCCAGCATTTT. Together with reference TRBV5-1 and TRBJ1-5, the CDR3 gives the full variable domain: KAGVTQTPRYLIKTRGQQVTLSCSPISGHRSVSWYQQTPGQGLQFLFEYFSETQRNKGNFPGRFSGRQFSNSRSEMNVSTLELGDSALYLCASSLGAGQPQHFGDGTRLSIL.

The chain has TRBV7-2 and TRBJ1-5; TRBD1 is a possible D gene (5 bases). Trimming took off 2 bases at V and 0 bases at J, with 20 bases between the two ends. Germline CDR1 SGHTA, CDR2 FQGNSA. CDR3 length equals 19 residues. The CDR3 spells CASSLSGSGRVNSNQPQHF. The DNA of the CDR3 is TGTGCCAGCAGCTTATCCGGGTCTGGCAGGGTAAATAGCAATCAGCCCCAGCATTTT.

This clonotype was seen many times. The V call is TRBV4-1, the J call TRBJ1-5; 10 positions agree with TRBD1. V lost 4 bases, J lost 5 bases, and 2 bases stayed unmatched. The CDR3 runs 14 residues. The germline V gene encodes CDR1 MGHRA and CDR2 YSYEKL. The CDR3 loop reads CASSPGQGYQPQHF. The CDR3 bases are TGCGCCAGCAGCCCGGGACAGGGGTATCAGCCCCAGCATTTT.

This clonotype occurred many times. The chain links TRBV7-9 to TRBJ2-1; weak D call: TRBD2 (6 bases). Trimming shortened V by 4 bases and J by 9 bases, and 22 bases separated the two germline ends. Looked up from germline, CDR1 is SEHNR and CDR2 is FQNEAQ (reference sequence). CDR3 length: 16 amino acids. DNA of the CDR3: TGTGCCAGCAGCTCCTCAGGTGGAGGGTCGCGAAGTGAGCAGTTCTTC. It yields the protein CASSSSGGGSRSEQFF.

This clonotype appeared many times. The chain employs TRBV4-1 and TRBJ2-1; 10 nucleotides agree with TRBD2. Trimming at V came to 3 bases and at J to 7 bases, leaving 6 bases not matched to a gene. Germline V gene lookup returns CDR1 MGHRA and CDR2 YSYEKL. This CDR3 region has 15 residues. CDR3: CASSQSGGASNEQFF. CDR3 DNA sequence: TGCGCCAGCAGCCAGAGCGGGGGGGCATCAAATGAGCAGTTCTTC.

In regard to this clonotype: Only one base separates this from a far larger clonotype, so it likely reflects a read error. The gene calls are TRBV7-9 and TRBJ2-7; tentative D call: TRBD1 (6 bases). Germline CDR1 SEHNR, CDR2 FQNEAQ (reference sequence). The CDR3 is 14 residues long. CDR3: CASSLGRGAYKQYF. The DNA for the CDR3 is TGTGCCAGCAGCTTAGGCAGGGGAGCCTACAAGCAGTACTTC.

The V and J genes are TRBV6-2 or TRBV6-3 and TRBJ2-7, with D possibly TRBD1 on 6 matching bases. This CDR3 has 12 amino acids. Trimming shortened V by 8 bases and J by 6 bases, and 14 bases separated the two germline ends. The V gene's germline CDR1 is MNHEY and CDR2 SVGEGT. CDR3 protein: CASAYGQIEQYF. The CDR3 coding sequence is TGTGCCAGCGCCTATGGACAGATCGAGCAGTACTTC.

In this sample, this clonotype turned up a few times. This chain links TRBV6-5 with TRBJ1-1; TRBD1 aligns across 7 bases. The CDR3 has 14 amino acids. CDR1 is MNHEY, CDR2 SVGAGI, per germline. Trimming removed 9 bases from V and 5 bases from J; junction bases left unmatched: 12. The CDR3 loop is CASCLTGDSTEAFF. The CDR3 bases are TGTGCCAGTTGTTTAACAGGGGATTCGACTGAAGCTTTCTTT.

This rearrangement joins TRBV7-3 to TRBJ2-4; perhaps D is TRBD1 or TRBD2 (6 bases each). Deletions cut 2 bases from V and 13 bases from J, with 18 bases between. The CDR3 sequence is 14 residues long. Germline V gene sequence: CDR1 SGHTA, CDR2 FQGTGA. CDR3 nucleotides: TGTGCCAGCAGCTTAGCCGGGGGCGGGAATGAGCAGTACTTC. Translated, it gives CASSLAGGGNEQYF.